This T cell receptor (beta chain) originates from a study of blood T cells in healthy people across ages. As for the study in general: Template switching retrieved approximately one barcoded beta molecule for each two T cells.

The CDR3 spans 13 residues. V was cut by 10 bases and J by 6 bases, with 17 bases left in between. Germline V gene sequence: CDR1 ENHRY, CDR2 SYGVKD. Each sample yielded at least 6 micrograms of PBMC total RNA. The second PCR ran roughly 7 to 12 cycles with a sample-barcoded 5' primer and J-beta primers. Every cDNA was tagged by a template-switch adaptor with 12 random nucleotides. TCRdb re-analysed the 5' RACE reads in MiXCR, keeping a single row per CDR3 protein. The sample consists of 950,000 to 1,200,000 distinct CDR3 sequences, about two fifths of them appearing once. The J gene is TRBJ2-3, the V gene TRBV10-3, with D hard to call. The sample was blood. The source is a man aged 18 to 35 in good health. The CDR3 region is CATTGSAPDTQYF. DNA for the CDR3: TGTGCCACTACCGGGTCGGCTCCCGATACGCAGTATTTT.